Below are 2 T cell receptor beta chains sequenced from a single sample in a study of cytomegalovirus exposure and HLA in healthy donors. Use of 60 Vbeta and 13 Jbeta primers characterized the PCR. TCRdb's copy holds only in-frame clones and misses some; the assay was immunoSEQ multiplex PCR. The sample lists 90,000 to 130,000 clones, 79% occurring once. The specimen was PBMCs. The source is a man aged 30 to 39 in good health and CMV-seropositive.

This chain connects TRBV2 to TRBJ2-7; TRBD1 agrees at 7 bases. The V gene end was trimmed by 6 bases and the J gene end by 2 bases; junction bases not matched to a gene: 13. Germline-derived CDR1 and CDR2 are SNHLY and FYNNEI. CDR3 length: 16 residues. CDR3 coding DNA: TGTGCCAGCAGGGGAGTTATTGGGACAGTTGCCTACGAGCAGTACTTC. This encodes CASRGVIGTVAYEQYF.

This clone appeared a single time. J is TRBJ1-3 and V is TRBV6-5; D uncertain. CDR1 and CDR2 from the germline V gene are MNHEY and SVGAGI. The CDR3 runs to 14 residues. V was trimmed by 5 bases and J by 4 bases, leaving 12 bases between them. The CDR3 region is CASSATVFGNTIYF. For the CDR3, the DNA is TGTGCCAGCAGTGCCACAGTATTCGGAAACACCATATATTTT.